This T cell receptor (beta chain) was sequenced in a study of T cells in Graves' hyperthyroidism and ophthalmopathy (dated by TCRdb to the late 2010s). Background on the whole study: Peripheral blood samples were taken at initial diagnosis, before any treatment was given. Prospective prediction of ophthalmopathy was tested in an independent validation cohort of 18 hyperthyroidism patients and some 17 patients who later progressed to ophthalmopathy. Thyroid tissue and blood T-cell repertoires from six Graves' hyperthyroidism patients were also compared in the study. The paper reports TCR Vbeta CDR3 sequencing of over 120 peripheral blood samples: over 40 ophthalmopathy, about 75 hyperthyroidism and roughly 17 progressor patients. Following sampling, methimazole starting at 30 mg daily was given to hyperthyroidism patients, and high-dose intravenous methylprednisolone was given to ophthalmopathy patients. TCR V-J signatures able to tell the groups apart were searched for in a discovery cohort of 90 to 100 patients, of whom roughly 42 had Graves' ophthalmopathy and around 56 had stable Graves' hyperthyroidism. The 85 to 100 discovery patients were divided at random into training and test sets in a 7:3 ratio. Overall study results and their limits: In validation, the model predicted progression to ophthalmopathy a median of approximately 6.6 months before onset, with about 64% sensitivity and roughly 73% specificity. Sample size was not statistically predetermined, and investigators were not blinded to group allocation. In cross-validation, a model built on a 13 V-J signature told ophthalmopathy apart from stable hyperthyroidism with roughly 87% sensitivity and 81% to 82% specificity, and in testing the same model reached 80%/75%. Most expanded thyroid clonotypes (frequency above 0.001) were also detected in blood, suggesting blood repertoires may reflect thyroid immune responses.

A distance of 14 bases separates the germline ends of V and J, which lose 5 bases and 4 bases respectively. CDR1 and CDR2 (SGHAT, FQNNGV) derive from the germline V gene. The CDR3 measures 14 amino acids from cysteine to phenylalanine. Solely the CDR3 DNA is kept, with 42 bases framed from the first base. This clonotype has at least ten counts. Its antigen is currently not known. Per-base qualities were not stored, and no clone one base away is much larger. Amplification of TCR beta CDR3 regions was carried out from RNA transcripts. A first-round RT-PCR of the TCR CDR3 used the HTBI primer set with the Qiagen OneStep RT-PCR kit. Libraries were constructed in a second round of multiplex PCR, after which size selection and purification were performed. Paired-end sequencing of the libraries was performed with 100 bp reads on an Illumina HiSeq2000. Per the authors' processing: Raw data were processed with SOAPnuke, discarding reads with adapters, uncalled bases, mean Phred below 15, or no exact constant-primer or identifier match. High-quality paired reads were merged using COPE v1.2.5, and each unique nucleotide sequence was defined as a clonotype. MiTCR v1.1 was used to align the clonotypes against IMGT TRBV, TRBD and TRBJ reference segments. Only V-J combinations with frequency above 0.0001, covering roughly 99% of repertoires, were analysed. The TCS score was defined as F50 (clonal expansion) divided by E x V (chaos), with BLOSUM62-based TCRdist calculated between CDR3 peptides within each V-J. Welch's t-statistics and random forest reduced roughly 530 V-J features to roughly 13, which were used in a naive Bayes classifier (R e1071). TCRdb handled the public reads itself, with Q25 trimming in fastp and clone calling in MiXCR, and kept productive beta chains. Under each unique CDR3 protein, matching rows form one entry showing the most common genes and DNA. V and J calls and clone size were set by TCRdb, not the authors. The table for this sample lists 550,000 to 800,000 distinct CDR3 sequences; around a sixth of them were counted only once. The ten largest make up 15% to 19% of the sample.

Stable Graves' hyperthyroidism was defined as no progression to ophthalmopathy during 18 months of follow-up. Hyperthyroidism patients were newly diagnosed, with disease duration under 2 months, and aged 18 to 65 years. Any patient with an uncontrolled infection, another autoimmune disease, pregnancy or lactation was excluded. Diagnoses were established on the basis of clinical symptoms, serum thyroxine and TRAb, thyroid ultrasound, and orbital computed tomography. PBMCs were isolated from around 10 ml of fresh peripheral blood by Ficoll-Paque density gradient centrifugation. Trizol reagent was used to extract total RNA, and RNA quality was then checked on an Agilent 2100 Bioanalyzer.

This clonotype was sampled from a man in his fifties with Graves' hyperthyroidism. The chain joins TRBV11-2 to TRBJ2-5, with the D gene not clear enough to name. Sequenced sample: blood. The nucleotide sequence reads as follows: TGTGCCAGCAGCCCGCTAAGTTGGGGAGAGACCCAGTACTTC. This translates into CASSPLSWGETQYF.